This T cell receptor beta chain was sequenced for a study of metastatic and nonmetastatic thyroid tumors. TCRdb reprocessed the PCR reads using MiXCR. Seen here are 15,000 to 20,000 clones, around 26% observed once, and the top ten hold around 14%. This clone was picked up many times. Until they underwent thyroid surgery, no patient had received any treatment. V lost 6 bases, J lost 0 bases, and 12 bases lay in between. Germline V gene sequence: CDR1 MNHNS, CDR2 SASEGT. The CDR3 is 14 residues long. The chain employs TRBV6-1 and TRBJ2-7; TRBD1 might be the D (6 bases). This TCR was recovered from a female donor with papillary thyroid cancer or a benign thyroid nodule (not recorded which). Some clones in this sample may be carry-over from other donors' samples. The source material was tumor tissue. CDR3 protein: CASRQGALSYEQYF. CDR3 sequence (DNA): TGTGCCAGCAGACAGGGTGCCCTCTCCTACGAGCAGTACTTC.